One TCR beta chain is described in this entry. V was pared by 5 bases and J by 7 bases, with 11 bases of the junction left unmatched. In germline, CDR1 is SGHKS, CDR2 YYEKEE (reference sequence). The CDR3 contains 16 residues. Clones were sequenced by immunoSEQ multiplex PCR, and TCRdb holds only the in-frame ones, with some missing. The table has roughly 100,000 clones, approximately 88% seen once. The sample originates from a study of T cell responses to AZD1222 COVID-19 vaccine. The source of this sequence is an adult in good health. The genes are TRBV5-5 and TRBJ2-1; TRBD2 aligns across 11 bases. The source material was peripheral blood, sampled on day 0 of AZD1222 vaccination. Written as DNA, the CDR3 is TGTGCCAGCAGTCTCACCCTAGCGGGGGGTTCGAATGAGCAGTTCTTC. Its translation is CASSLTLAGGSNEQFF.